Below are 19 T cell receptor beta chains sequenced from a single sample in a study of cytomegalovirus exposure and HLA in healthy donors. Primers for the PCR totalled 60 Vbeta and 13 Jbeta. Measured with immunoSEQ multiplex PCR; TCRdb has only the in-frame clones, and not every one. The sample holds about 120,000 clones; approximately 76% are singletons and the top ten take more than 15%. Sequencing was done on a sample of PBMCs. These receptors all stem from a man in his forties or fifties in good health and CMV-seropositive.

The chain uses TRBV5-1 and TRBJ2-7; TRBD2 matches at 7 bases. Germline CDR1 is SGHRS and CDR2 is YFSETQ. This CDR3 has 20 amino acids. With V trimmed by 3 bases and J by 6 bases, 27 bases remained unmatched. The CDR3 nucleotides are TGCGCCAGCAGCTCTACTATTACAAACCACCCGGGACTAAGTAGGCCCGAGCAGTACTTC. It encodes CASSSTITNHPGLSRPEQYF.

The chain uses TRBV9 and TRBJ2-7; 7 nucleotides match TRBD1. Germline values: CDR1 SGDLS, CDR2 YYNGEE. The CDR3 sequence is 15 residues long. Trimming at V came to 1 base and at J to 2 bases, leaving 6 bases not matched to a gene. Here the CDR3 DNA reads TGTGCCAGCAGCGTACTCCAGGGGGACGCCTACGAGCAGTACTTC. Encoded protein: CASSVLQGDAYEQYF.

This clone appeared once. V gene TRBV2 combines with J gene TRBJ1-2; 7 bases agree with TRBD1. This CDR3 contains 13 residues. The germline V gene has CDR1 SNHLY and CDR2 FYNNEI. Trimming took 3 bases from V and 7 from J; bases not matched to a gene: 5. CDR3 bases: TGTGCCAGCAGTGAGTGGCAGGGGGTTGGCTACACCTTC. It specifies CASSEWQGVGYTF.

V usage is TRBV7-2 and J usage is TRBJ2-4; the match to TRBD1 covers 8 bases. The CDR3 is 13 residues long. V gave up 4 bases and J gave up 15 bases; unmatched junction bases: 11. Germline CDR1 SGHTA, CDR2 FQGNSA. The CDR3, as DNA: TGTGCCAGCAGCTCGGACAGGGCCGGGGTCGGGTACTTC. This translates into CASSSDRAGVGYF.

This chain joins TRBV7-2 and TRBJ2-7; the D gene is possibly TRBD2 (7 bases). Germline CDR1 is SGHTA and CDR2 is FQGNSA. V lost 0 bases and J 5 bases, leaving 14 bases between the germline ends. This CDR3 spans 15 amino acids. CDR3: CASSLAVGGLHEQYF. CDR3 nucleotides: TGTGCCAGCAGCTTAGCGGTCGGGGGGCTCCACGAGCAGTACTTC. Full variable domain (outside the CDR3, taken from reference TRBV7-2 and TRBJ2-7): GAGVSQSPSNKVTEKGKDVELRCDPISGHTALYWYRQSLGQGLEFLIYFQGNSAPDKSGLPSDRFSAERTGGSVSTLTIQRTQQEDSAVYLCASSLAVGGLHEQYFGPGTRLTVT.

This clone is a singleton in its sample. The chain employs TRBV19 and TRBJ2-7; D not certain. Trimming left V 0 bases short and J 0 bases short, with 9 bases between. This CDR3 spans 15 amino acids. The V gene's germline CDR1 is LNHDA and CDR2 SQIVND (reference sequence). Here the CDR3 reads CASSIEAVYSYEQYF. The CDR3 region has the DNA TGTGCCAGTAGTATAGAGGCAGTTTACTCCTACGAGCAGTACTTC.

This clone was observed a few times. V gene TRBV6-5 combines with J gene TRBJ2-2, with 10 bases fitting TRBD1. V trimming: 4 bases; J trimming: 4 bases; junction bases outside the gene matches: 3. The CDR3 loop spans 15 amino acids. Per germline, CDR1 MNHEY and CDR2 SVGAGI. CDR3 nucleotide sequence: TGTGCCAGCAGTTTGTGGACAGGGGGCACCGGGGAGCTGTTTTTT. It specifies CASSLWTGGTGELFF.

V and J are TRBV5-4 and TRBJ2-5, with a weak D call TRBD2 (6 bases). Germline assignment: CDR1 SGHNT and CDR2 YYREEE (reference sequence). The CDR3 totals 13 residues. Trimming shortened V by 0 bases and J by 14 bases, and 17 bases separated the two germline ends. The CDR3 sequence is CASSLASGASEYF. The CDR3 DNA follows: TGTGCCAGCAGCTTGGCTTCTGGGGCTAGCGAATACTTC. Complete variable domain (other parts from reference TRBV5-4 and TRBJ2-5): ETGVTQSPTHLIKTRGQQVTLRCSSQSGHNTVSWYQQALGQGPQFIFQYYREEENGRGNFPPRFSGLQFPNYSSELNVNALELDDSALYLCASSLASGASEYFGPGTRLLVL.

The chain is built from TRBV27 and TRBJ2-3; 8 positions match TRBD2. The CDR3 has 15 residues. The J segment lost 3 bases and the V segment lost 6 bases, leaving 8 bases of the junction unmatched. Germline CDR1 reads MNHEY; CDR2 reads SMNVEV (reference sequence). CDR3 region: CASRARGATTDTQYF. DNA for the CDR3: TGTGCCAGCAGGGCGCGGGGGGCTACTACAGATACGCAGTATTTT.

CDR3 DNA sequence: TGTGCCAGCAGTGACCCGGCTAGCGGGAGCTACAATGAGCAGTTCTTC. Residues: CASSDPASGSYNEQFF. This rearrangement joins TRBV2 to TRBJ2-1; 10 bases are shared with TRBD2. Trimming took 3 bases from V and 3 from J; bases not matched to a gene: 5. Germline loops: CDR1 SNHLY, CDR2 FYNNEI. The CDR3 has 16 residues.

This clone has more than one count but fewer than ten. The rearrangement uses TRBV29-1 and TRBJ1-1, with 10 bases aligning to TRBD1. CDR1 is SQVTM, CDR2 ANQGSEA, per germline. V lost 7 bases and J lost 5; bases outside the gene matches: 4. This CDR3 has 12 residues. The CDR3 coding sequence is TGCAGCGGGGGGACAGGGGATACTGAAGCTTTCTTT. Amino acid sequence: CSGGTGDTEAFF.

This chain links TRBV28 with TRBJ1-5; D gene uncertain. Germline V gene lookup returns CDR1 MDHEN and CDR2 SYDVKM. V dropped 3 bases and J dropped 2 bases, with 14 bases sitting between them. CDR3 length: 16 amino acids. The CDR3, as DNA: TGTGCCAGCAGTTTGCCCGTGTCCACTGGCAATCAGCCCCAGCATTTT. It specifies CASSLPVSTGNQPQHF. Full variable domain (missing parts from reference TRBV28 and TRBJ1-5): DVKVTQSSRYLVKRTGEKVFLECVQDMDHENMFWYRQDPGLGLRLIYFSYDVKMKEKGDIPEGYSVSREKKERFSLILESASTNQTSMYLCASSLPVSTGNQPQHFGDGTRLSIL.

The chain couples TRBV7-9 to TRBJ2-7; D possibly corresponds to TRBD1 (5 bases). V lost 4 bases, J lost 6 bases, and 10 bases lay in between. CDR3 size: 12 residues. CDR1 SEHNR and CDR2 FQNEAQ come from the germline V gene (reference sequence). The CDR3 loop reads CASSYGAGEQYF. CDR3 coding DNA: TGTGCCAGCAGCTATGGGGCAGGCGAGCAGTACTTC.

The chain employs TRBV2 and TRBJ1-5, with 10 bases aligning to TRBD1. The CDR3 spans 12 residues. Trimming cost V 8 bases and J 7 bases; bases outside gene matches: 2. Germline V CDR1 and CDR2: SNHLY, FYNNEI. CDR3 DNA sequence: TGTGCCAGCGGGGACAGGGGACAGCCCCAGCATTTT. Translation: CASGDRGQPQHF.

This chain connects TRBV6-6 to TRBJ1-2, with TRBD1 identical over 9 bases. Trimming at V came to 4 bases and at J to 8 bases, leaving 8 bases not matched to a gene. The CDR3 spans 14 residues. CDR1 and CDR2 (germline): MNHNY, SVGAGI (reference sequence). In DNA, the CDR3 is TGTGCCAGCAGTTTACCCGGGACAGGGAGCGGCTACACCTTC. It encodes CASSLPGTGSGYTF.

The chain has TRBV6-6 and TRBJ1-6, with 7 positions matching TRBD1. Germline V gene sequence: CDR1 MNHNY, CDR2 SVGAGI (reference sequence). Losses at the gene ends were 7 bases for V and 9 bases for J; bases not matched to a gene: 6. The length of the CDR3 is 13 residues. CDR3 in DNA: TGTGCCAGCAACTGGCAGGGGGGTTCACCCCTCCACTTT. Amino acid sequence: CASNWQGGSPLHF.

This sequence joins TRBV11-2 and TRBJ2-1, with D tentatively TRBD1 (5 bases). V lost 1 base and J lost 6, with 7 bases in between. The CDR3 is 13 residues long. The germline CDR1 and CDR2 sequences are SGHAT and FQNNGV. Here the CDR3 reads CASSLGQLNEQFF. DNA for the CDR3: TGTGCCAGCAGCTTAGGACAGCTCAATGAGCAGTTCTTC. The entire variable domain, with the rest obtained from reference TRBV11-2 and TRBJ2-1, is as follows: EAGVAQSPRYKIIEKRQSVAFWCNPISGHATLYWYQQILGQGPKLLIQFQNNGVVDDSQLPKDRFSAERLKGVDSTLKIQPAKLEDSAVYLCASSLGQLNEQFFGPGTRLTVL.

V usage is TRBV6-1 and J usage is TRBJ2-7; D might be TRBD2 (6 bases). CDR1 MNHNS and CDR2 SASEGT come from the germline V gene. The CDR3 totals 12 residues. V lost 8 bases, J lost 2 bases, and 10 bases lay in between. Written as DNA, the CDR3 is TGTGCCAGCGCGGGGTGGGCCTACGAGCAGTACTTC. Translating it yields CASAGWAYEQYF.

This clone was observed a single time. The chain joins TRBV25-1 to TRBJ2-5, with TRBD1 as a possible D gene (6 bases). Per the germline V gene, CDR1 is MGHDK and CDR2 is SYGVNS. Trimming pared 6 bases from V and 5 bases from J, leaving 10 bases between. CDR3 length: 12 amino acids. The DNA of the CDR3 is TGTGCCAGCAGCAGGGGTTCGGAGACCCAGTACTTC. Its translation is CASSRGSETQYF.